Here is one TCR beta chain with its context. PCR employed 60 Vbeta and 13 Jbeta primers. TCRdb keeps only in-frame clones here, not all; method: immunoSEQ multiplex PCR. The table lists about 110,000 clones, about four fifths of them singletons. Germline CDR1 SGHVS, CDR2 FQNEAQ. Between the trimmed V and J ends, which lost 8 bases and 0 bases, there was a span of 4 bases. There are 11 residues in the CDR3. This record comes from a study of cytomegalovirus exposure and HLA in healthy donors. The clonotype comes from a woman between 50 and 59 years old in good health and CMV-seropositive. V and J are TRBV7-8 and TRBJ1-1; unclear D gene. The sample taken for sequencing was PBMCs. The CDR3 sequence: CASGLNTEAFF. The DNA of the CDR3 is TGTGCCAGCGGGCTGAACACTGAAGCTTTCTTT.